Reported below is one T cell receptor (beta chain). CDR1 DFQATT and CDR2 SNEGSKA come from the germline V gene (reference sequence). This CDR3 spans 14 amino acids. V lost 6 bases and J 3 bases, leaving 17 bases between the germline ends. The data originate from a study of CD8 T cells in Susac syndrome. Random-hexamer reverse transcription was applied to roughly 0.45 to 1 ug RNA. TCRdb used MiXCR to reprocess the immunoSEQ multiplex PCR reads, holding one entry per CDR3 protein. The data hold tens of thousands of distinct CDR3 sequences, with over 85% observed a single time. This sequence was found in a human donor with Susac syndrome. Material for sequencing was CD8+ T cells from PBMCs. The V call is TRBV20-1, the J call TRBJ1-2; TRBD1 might be the D (6 bases). CDR3 sequence reads: CSARGPLGHYGYTF. The CDR3 coding sequence is TGCAGTGCCCGGGGGCCCCTAGGGCACTATGGCTACACCTTC.